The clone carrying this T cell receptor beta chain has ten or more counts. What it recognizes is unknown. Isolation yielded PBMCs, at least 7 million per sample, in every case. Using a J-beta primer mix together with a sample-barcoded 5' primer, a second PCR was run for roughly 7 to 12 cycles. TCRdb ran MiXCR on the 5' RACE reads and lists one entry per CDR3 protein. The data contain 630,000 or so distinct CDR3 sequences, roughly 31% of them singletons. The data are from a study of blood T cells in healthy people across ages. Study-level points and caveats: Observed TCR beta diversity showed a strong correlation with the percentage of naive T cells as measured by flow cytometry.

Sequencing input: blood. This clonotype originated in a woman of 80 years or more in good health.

This chain's CDR3 is CASSLAWTSGGLQETQYF. Written as DNA, the CDR3 is TGCGCCAGCAGCTTGGCCTGGACTAGCGGGGGCCTCCAAGAGACCCAGTACTTC. The gene calls are TRBV5-1 and TRBJ2-5; 13 bases agree with TRBD2. Trimming removed 0 bases from V and 1 base from J; junction bases left unmatched: 6. This CDR3 spans 18 amino acids. Germline loops: CDR1 SGHRS, CDR2 YFSETQ.